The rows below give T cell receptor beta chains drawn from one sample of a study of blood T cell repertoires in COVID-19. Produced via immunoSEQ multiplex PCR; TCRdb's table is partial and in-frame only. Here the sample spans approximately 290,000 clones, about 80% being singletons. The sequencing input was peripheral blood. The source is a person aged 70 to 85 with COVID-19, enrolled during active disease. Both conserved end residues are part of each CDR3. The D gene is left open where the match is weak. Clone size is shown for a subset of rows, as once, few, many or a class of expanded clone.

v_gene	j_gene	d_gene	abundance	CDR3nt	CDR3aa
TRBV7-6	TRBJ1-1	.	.	TGTGCCAGCAGCTTTAGAATGAACACTGAAGCTTTCTTT	CASSFRMNTEAFF
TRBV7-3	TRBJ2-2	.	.	TGTGCCAGCAGCTTAGACCCCGGGAGCTCGAACACCGGGGAGCTGTTTTTT	CASSLDPGSSNTGELFF
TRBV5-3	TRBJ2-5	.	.	TGTGCCAGAAGCTTTAGGCGCAAGCGGACCCTCCCACCGGCCCAGTACTTC	CARSFRRKRTLPPAQYF
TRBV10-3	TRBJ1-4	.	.	TGTGCCATCAGTGACGGAGCTAATGAAAAACTGTTTTTT	CAISDGANEKLFF
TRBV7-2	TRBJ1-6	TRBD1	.	TGTGCCAGCAGCTTATATTTTCTTCGGGACAGGGTTAATTCACCCCTCCACTTT	CASSLYFLRDRVNSPLHF
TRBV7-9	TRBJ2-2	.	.	TGTGCCAGCAGGGCTTTGGCGGGGACGAACACCGGGGAGCTGTTTTTT	CASRALAGTNTGELFF
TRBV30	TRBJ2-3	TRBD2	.	TGTGCCTGGAGTGGACTAGCGTCAAATACGCAGTATTTT	CAWSGLASNTQYF
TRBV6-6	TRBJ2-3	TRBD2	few	TGTGCCGCGAGGACTAGCGGGGACTCAGATACGCAGTATTTT	CAARTSGDSDTQYF
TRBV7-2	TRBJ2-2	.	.	TGTGCCAGCAGCTTAGGTCGACTAGTTGGAGACGGGGAGCTGTTTTTT	CASSLGRLVGDGELFF
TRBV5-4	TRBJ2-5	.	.	TGTGCCAGCAGCCACAGGAATAGGGCTCAAGAGACCCAGTACTTC	CASSHRNRAQETQYF
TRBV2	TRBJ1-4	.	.	TGTGCCAGCAGCGACCCAGGACGGGGAAATGAAAAACTGTTTTTT	CASSDPGRGNEKLFF
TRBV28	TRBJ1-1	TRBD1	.	TGTGCCAGCAGACCGACAGGGGGAATAGGTGAAGCTTTCTTT	CASRPTGGIGEAFF
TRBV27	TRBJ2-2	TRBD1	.	TGTGCCAGCAGTTTAACGACAGGGGGGAACGGGGAGCTGTTTTTT	CASSLTTGGNGELFF
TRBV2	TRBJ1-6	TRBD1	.	TGTGCCAGCATGGAGACAGGGAATTCACCCCTCCACTTT	CASMETGNSPLHF
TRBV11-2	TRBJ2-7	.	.	TGTGCCAGCAGCTTACGCTACGAGCAGTACTTC	CASSLRYEQYF
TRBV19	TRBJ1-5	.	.	TGTGCCAGTAGCGACAGGACATTGACGCCCCAGCATTTT	CASSDRTLTPQHF
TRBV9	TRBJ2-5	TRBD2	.	TGTGCCAGCAGCTTTAGCGGGAGTAGACAGACCCAGTACTTC	CASSFSGSRQTQYF
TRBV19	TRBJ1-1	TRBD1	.	TGTGCCAGTAGTATAGGTCGACAGGGTAACACTGAAGCTTTCTTT	CASSIGRQGNTEAFF
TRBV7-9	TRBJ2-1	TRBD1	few	TGTGCCAGCAGCTCCCCGGGACAGCTATACAATGAGCAGTTCTTC	CASSSPGQLYNEQFF
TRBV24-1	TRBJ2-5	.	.	TGTGCCACCAGTATCGGGGGACCCCAAGAGACCCAGTACTTC	CATSIGGPQETQYF
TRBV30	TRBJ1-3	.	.	TGTGCCTGGACCAGACAGTCTGGAAACACCATATATTTT	CAWTRQSGNTIYF
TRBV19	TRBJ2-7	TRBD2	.	TGTGCCAGTAGTCCATCCCGACTAGCGGGGGTCTACGAGCAGTACTTC	CASSPSRLAGVYEQYF
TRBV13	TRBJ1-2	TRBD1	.	TGTGCCAGCAGCTTAGGGGGGGGACAGGGATTTGCCTATGGCTACACCTTC	CASSLGGGQGFAYGYTF
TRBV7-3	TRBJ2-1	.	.	TGTGCCAGCAGCTTAGGATCTAGCCTTAACAATGAGCAGTTCTTC	CASSLGSSLNNEQFF
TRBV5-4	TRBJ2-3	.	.	TGTGCCAGCAGCTTGAGTGCTGCGACTGGAAATACGCAGTATTTT	CASSLSAATGNTQYF
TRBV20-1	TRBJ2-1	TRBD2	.	TGCAGTGCTAGTAGCGGGTGGGGCGTCGAGGAGCAGTTCTTC	CSASSGWGVEEQFF
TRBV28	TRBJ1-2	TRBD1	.	TGTGCCAGCAGTCCGACAGGGTATTCGAACTATGGCTACACCTTC	CASSPTGYSNYGYTF
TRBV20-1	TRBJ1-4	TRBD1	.	TGCAGTGCTAGTTACAGGGGTGAAAAACTGTTTTTT	CSASYRGEKLFF
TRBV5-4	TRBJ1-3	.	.	TGTGCCAGCAGCCGTGACAGAGCTGGAAACACCATATATTTT	CASSRDRAGNTIYF
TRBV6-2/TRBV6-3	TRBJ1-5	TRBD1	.	TGTGCCAGCAGTTCCCGGGACAGGGCTCAGCCCCAGCATTTT	CASSSRDRAQPQHF
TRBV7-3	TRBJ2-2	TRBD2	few	TGTGCCAGCAGCCCTAGCGGGGATCCGAACACCGGGGAGCTGTTTTTT	CASSPSGDPNTGELFF
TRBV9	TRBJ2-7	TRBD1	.	TGTGCCAGCAGCTCAAGACAGGGGCATTCCTACGAGCAGTACTTC	CASSSRQGHSYEQYF
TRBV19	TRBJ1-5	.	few	TGTGCCAGTATTGACAGGAACAATCAGCCCCAGCATTTT	CASIDRNNQPQHF
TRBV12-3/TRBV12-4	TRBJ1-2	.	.	TGTGCCAGCAGTTTCGAGACAGACTATGGCTACACCTTC	CASSFETDYGYTF
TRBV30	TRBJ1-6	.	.	TGTGCCTGGAGTGGCCGGGGGGATTCACCCCTCCACTTT	CAWSGRGDSPLHF
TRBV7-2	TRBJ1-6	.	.	TGTGCCAGCAGCTTGGAGGGTAATTCACCCCTCCACTTT	CASSLEGNSPLHF